What follows are 22 T cell receptor beta chains derived from one specimen sequenced in a study of cytomegalovirus exposure and HLA in healthy donors. Produced via immunoSEQ multiplex PCR; TCRdb's table is partial and in-frame only. The table has around 130,000 clones, roughly 90% seen once. Sequenced sample: PBMCs. The receptor source for this set is a man in his thirties or forties in good health and CMV-seronegative.

The CDR3 spells CASSYRGSYEQYF. The CDR3 DNA reads TGTGCCAGCAGTTACAGGGGGTCCTACGAGCAGTACTTC. This chain links TRBV5-4 with TRBJ2-7, with TRBD1 identical over 8 bases. The trim removed 5 bases at V and 1 base at J, leaving 2 bases unmatched. CDR1 and CDR2 from the germline V gene are SGHNT and YYREEE (reference sequence). The CDR3 has 13 residues.

The chain recombines TRBV5-5 with TRBJ1-3; TRBD1 is a possible D gene (6 bases). The CDR3 totals 14 residues. CDR1 is SGHKS and CDR2 is YYEKEE in the germline V gene (reference sequence). The germline V and J ends were trimmed by 4 bases and 6 bases, with 14 bases remaining between them. The CDR3 DNA sequence: TGTGCCAGCAGCGCCGCCAGGGGCGTAAACACCATATATTTT. Residues: CASSAARGVNTIYF. The full variable domain, with the rest looked up from reference TRBV5-5 and TRBJ1-3, is DAGVTQSPTHLIKTRGQQVTLRCSPISGHKSVSWYQQVLGQGPQFIFQYYEKEERGRGNFPDRFSARQFPNYSSELNVNALLLGDSALYLCASSAARGVNTIYFGEGSWLTVV.

The chain employs TRBV6-1 and TRBJ1-1; D remains unclear. Deletions cut 0 bases from V and 6 bases from J, with 20 bases between. Per the germline V gene, CDR1 is MNHNS and CDR2 is SASEGT. CDR3 size: 17 residues. In DNA form, the CDR3 reads TGTGCCAGCAGTGAAGCGCCCCCGGGCGCGGGCTCGCCTGAAGCTTTCTTT. It yields the protein CASSEAPPGAGSPEAFF.

The chain couples TRBV4-1 to TRBJ2-5, with D possibly TRBD1 on 6 matching bases. Germline CDR1 and CDR2: MGHRA and YSYEKL. Trimming shortened V by 0 bases and J by 4 bases, and 9 bases separated the two germline ends. The CDR3 runs to 14 residues. Here the CDR3 DNA reads TGCGCCAGCAGCCAAGATAGGACAGCAGAGACCCAGTACTTC. Encoded protein: CASSQDRTAETQYF.

The chain is built from TRBV7-9 and TRBJ1-2, with D maybe TRBD1 (5 bases). The CDR3 is 14 amino acids. CDR1 and CDR2 from the germline V gene are SEHNR and FQNEAQ (reference sequence). Trimming shortened V by 3 bases and J by 5 bases, and 13 bases separated the two germline ends. This CDR3 is CASSFQGRGYGYTF. In DNA form, the CDR3 reads TGTGCCAGCAGCTTTCAGGGAAGGGGTTATGGCTACACCTTC.

CDR3 residues: CASTRQANSGNTIYF. Here the CDR3 DNA reads TGTGCCAGCACTAGACAGGCCAACTCTGGAAACACCATATATTTT. V gene TRBV9 combines with J gene TRBJ1-3, with a possible D match to TRBD1 (6 bases). V gave up 6 bases and J gave up 0 bases, with 13 bases separating them. The CDR3 extends over 15 amino acids. Germline CDR1 SGDLS, CDR2 YYNGEE.

V is TRBV7-2 and J is TRBJ2-2; 11 nucleotides agree with TRBD2. The CDR3 has 16 amino acids. V was clipped by 6 bases and J by 6 bases; unmatched bases: 9. Germline V gives CDR1 SGHTA, CDR2 FQGNSA. Here the CDR3 reads CASRGIAGGHAGELFF. The DNA for the CDR3 is TGTGCCAGCAGAGGAATAGCGGGGGGGCATGCCGGGGAGCTGTTTTTT.

This chain uses TRBV27 with TRBJ2-5, with unresolved D. Trimming pared 4 bases from V and 3 bases from J, leaving 24 bases between. The CDR3 totals 18 residues. Germline V gives CDR1 MNHEY, CDR2 SMNVEV (reference sequence). CDR3 sequence: CASSYRLPGSLQKETQYF. The DNA of the CDR3 is TGTGCCAGCAGTTATCGACTCCCGGGTTCTCTGCAAAAAGAGACCCAGTACTTC.

This chain joins TRBV5-6 and TRBJ2-5; 8 bases are shared with TRBD2. With V trimmed by 0 bases and J by 5 bases, 6 bases remained unmatched. The V gene's germline CDR1 is SGHDT and CDR2 YYEEEE. The CDR3 runs to 15 residues. The CDR3: CASSLGTSRRETQYF. CDR3 sequence (DNA): TGTGCCAGCAGCTTGGGGACTAGCAGGAGGGAGACCCAGTACTTC.

The chain is built from TRBV7-9 and TRBJ2-7; 10 bases align to TRBD1. V lost 5 bases to trimming and J lost 5 bases; unmatched junction nucleotides: 9. Germline-derived CDR1 and CDR2 are SEHNR and FQNEAQ (reference sequence). There are 15 residues in the CDR3. CDR3 nucleotides: TGTGCCAGCAGCGCTCCGGGACAGGGGACCCACGAGCAGTACTTC. Translated: CASSAPGQGTHEQYF.

This clone has just a few counts. One junction end disagrees with the germline gene, perhaps due to a read error. The CDR3: CASSQRGTRGGNF. CDR3 nucleotide sequence: TGTGCCAGCAGTCAAAGGGGCACTCGTGGGGGCAATTTT. V and J are TRBV2 and TRBJ1-5; the D gene is possibly TRBD1 (6 bases). The length of the CDR3 is 13 residues. The germline V gene encodes CDR1 SNHLY and CDR2 FYNNEI. The full variable domain, with the rest looked up from reference TRBV2 and TRBJ1-5, is EPEVTQTPSHQVTQMGQEVILRCVPISNHLYFYWYRQILGQKVEFLVSFYNNEISEKSEIFDDQFSVERPDGSNFTLKIRSTKLEDSAMYFCASSQRGTRGGNFGDGTRLSIL.

This CDR3 reads CASSPLGTGSYEQFF. CDR3 coding DNA: TGTGCCAGCTCACCACTAGGGACAGGGTCTTACGAGCAGTTCTTC. This rearrangement joins TRBV18 to TRBJ2-1; 9 nucleotides match TRBD1. The CDR3 consists of 15 residues. Trimming took 1 base from V and 10 from J; bases not matched to a gene: 8. Germline V lookup: CDR1 KGHSH, CDR2 LQKENI.

This clone was counted once. The DNA of the CDR3 is TGTGCCAGCTCGCTTGGGACCGCGAGGGGGACTGAAGCTTTCTTT. Translation: CASSLGTARGTEAFF. The gene calls are TRBV18 and TRBJ1-1, with D perhaps TRBD1 (6 bases). The length of the CDR3 is 15 residues. Germline CDR1 is KGHSH and CDR2 is LQKENI. The V and J ends lost 6 bases and 5 bases respectively, with 19 bases between them.

The chain uses TRBV4-1 and TRBJ1-2; TRBD1 agrees at 8 bases. V lost 0 bases and J lost 5; bases outside the gene matches: 11. The CDR3 totals 17 residues. CDR1 and CDR2 (germline): MGHRA, YSYEKL. The CDR3 sequence is CASSQDGGTGWDYGYTF. The CDR3 DNA is TGCGCCAGCAGCCAAGACGGAGGGACAGGCTGGGATTATGGCTACACCTTC.

Only a few counts were recorded for this clone. The chain couples TRBV5-1 to TRBJ2-2; tentatively, D is TRBD1 (5 bases). V lost 6 bases and J 4 bases, leaving 16 bases between the germline ends. The germline V gene encodes CDR1 SGHRS and CDR2 YFSETQ. The length of the CDR3 is 15 residues. The CDR3 bases are TGCGCCAGCACCTTAGGGGCAGGGTCCACCGGGGAGCTGTTTTTT. Its translation: CASTLGAGSTGELFF.

Only one count was recorded for this clone. The chain carries TRBV6-6 and TRBJ2-7; TRBD2 agrees at 8 bases. After removal of 5 bases from V and 4 bases from J, the junction contained 10 bases not matched to a gene. Germline V gene sequence: CDR1 MNHNY, CDR2 SVGAGI (reference sequence). There are 15 residues in the CDR3. The CDR3 spells CASSTTGGRGYEQYF. The CDR3 region has the DNA TGTGCCAGCAGTACCACGGGGGGGCGCGGATACGAGCAGTACTTC.

The chain uses TRBV28 and TRBJ1-1; D may be TRBD1 (5 bases). The CDR3 has 15 residues. The V and J ends lost 2 bases and 5 bases respectively, with 15 bases between them. The germline V gene encodes CDR1 MDHEN and CDR2 SYDVKM. The CDR3: CASSLDLSGWTEAFF. CDR3 nucleotides: TGTGCCAGCAGTTTAGATCTGTCAGGGTGGACTGAAGCTTTCTTT.

The CDR3 reads CASSSGLGTGELFF. The CDR3 bases are TGTGCCAGCAGCTCAGGTCTTGGCACCGGGGAGCTGTTTTTT. The rearrangement links TRBV11-2 to TRBJ2-2; D is unresolved. V lost 4 bases to trimming and J lost 4 bases, with 10 bases between them. Germline CDR1 is SGHAT and CDR2 is FQNNGV. This CDR3 is 14 amino acids long.

The chain is built from TRBV11-3 and TRBJ1-1; D is uncertain. The CDR3 contains 13 residues. V was clipped by 1 base and J by 5 bases, with 8 bases between them. From germline, CDR1 is SGHNT and CDR2 YENEEA. CDR3: CASSLAEGTEAFF. CDR3 nucleotide sequence: TGTGCCAGCAGCTTAGCCGAGGGTACTGAAGCTTTCTTT. Full variable domain (outside the CDR3, taken from reference TRBV11-3 and TRBJ1-1): EAGVVQSPRYKIIEKKQPVAFWCNPISGHNTLYWYLQNLGQGPELLIRYENEEAVDDSQLPKDRFSAERLKGVDSTLKIQPAELGDSAVYLCASSLAEGTEAFFGQGTRLTVV.

This clone was seen a single time. The V and J genes are TRBV4-2 and TRBJ2-1; TRBD2 agrees at 7 bases. V lost 3 bases and J lost 2; bases outside the gene matches: 7. This CDR3 contains 16 residues. Germline lookup yields CDR1 LGHNA and CDR2 YNFKEQ. Written as DNA, the CDR3 is TGTGCCAGCAGCCATGAGCGGGGTCTCACCTACAATGAGCAGTTCTTC. The encoded protein is CASSHERGLTYNEQFF.

The chain links TRBV19 to TRBJ1-2; maybe TRBD1 (6 bases). The germline V gene encodes CDR1 LNHDA and CDR2 SQIVND (reference sequence). The germline V and J ends were trimmed by 2 bases and 4 bases, with 8 bases remaining between them. The CDR3 totals 13 residues. The CDR3 loop reads CASSIQGTYGYTF. Here the CDR3 DNA reads TGTGCCAGTAGTATACAGGGGACCTATGGCTACACCTTC.

The J gene is TRBJ2-7, the V gene TRBV14; 8 bases line up with TRBD2. The germline V gene has CDR1 SGHDN and CDR2 FVKESK. The length of the CDR3 is 16 residues. J was trimmed by 7 bases and V by 0 bases; bases with no gene match: 11. The CDR3 bases are TGTGCCAGCAGCCAAGATCTTCTAGCGGGTCCGGGGGAGCAGTACTTC. It codes for CASSQDLLAGPGEQYF.